The clone carrying this T cell receptor beta chain has just one count. What it binds is not known. This sample was taken from a study of T cells in Graves' hyperthyroidism and ophthalmopathy. Study-level points and caveats: Most thyroid clonotypes that were expanded above 0.001 also turned up in blood.

The V gene's germline CDR1 is ENHRY and CDR2 SYGVKD. Trimming took 8 bases from V and 5 from J, leaving 21 bases between them. The CDR3 has 16 amino acids. There were TCR beta CDR3 regions amplified from RNA transcripts. The HTBI primer set served for first-round RT-PCR of the TCR CDR3. From the multiplex PCR reads, TCRdb called clonotypes with MiXCR, one entry per CDR3 protein. The profile shows more than 500,000 distinct CDR3 sequences, just over 45% of them singletons. The rearrangement uses TRBV10-3 and TRBJ2-2, with no clear D. The origin of this receptor is an adult woman with Graves' disease, either hyperthyroidism or ophthalmopathy (not recorded which). Material: peripheral blood or thyroid tissue (not recorded which). CDR3 DNA sequence: TGTGCCATCTCGTCCCATGCTTTTTCCCGGACCGGGGAGCTGTTTTTT. Protein: CAISSHAFSRTGELFF.